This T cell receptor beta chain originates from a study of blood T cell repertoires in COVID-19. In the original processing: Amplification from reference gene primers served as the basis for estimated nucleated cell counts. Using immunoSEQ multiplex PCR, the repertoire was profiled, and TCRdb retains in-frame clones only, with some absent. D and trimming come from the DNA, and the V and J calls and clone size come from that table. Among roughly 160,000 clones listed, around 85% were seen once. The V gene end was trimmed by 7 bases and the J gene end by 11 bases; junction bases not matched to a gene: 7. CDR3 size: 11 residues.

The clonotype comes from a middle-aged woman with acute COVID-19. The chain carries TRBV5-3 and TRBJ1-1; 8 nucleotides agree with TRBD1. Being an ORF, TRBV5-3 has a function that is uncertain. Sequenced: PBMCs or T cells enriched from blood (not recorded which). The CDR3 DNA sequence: TGTGCCAGAGGCGGGGACAGGTACGCTTTCTTT. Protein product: CARGGDRYAFF.